This T cell receptor (beta chain) comes out of a study of blood T cell repertoires in COVID-19. In the study overall: From the United States, Italy and Spain came samples of acute and convalescent COVID-19. T cells, B-cell-depleted T cells, or PBMCs supplied cDNA or gDNA.

The germline V gene encodes CDR1 WNHNN and CDR2 SYGVQD (reference sequence). The CDR3 totals 15 residues. J was trimmed by 0 bases and V by 4 bases; bases with no gene match: 2. Per the original data handling: Amplification of reference gene primers was used by the study to estimate nucleated cell counts. Libraries were prepared by immunoSEQ multiplex PCR; TCRdb keeps only in-frame clonotypes and omits some of them. The V and J calls and clone size were taken over from that table, and D and trimming were inferred from the DNA. Among fewer than 250,000 clones listed, approximately 91% were seen once. The genes are TRBV10-1 and TRBJ2-3; 9 bases match TRBD1. The source is a man aged 30 to 45 with acute or convalescent COVID-19. The specimen sequenced was peripheral blood. CDR3: CASSVDRGSTDTQYF. For the CDR3, the DNA is TGCGCCAGCAGTGTCGACAGGGGGAGCACAGATACGCAGTATTTT.